The 21 T cell receptor beta chains presented below share a single source sample, sequenced in a study of shared clonotypes between healthy human individuals. TCRdb's table, derived via immunoSEQ multiplex PCR, lists solely in-frame clones and lacks some. The sample includes 2,500,000 or so clones, roughly 93% of them seen just once. The sequencing input was naive CD4+ T cells from PBMCs. Subset indicated: CD45RA+ positively selected. The receptor source for this set is a man between 18 and 29 years old in good health. Some clones in this sample may be carry-over from other donors' samples.

This clone has only one observation. The J gene is TRBJ2-5, the V gene TRBV30; 8 nucleotides agree with TRBD1. The tail of the sequence fits TRBJ2-7 better, so the J call may be wrong. Germline assignment: CDR1 GTSNPN and CDR2 SVGIG (reference sequence). The CDR3 is 12 residues long. DNA of the CDR3: TGTGCCTCCACGACAGGGGCCTACGAGCAGTACTTC. Protein sequence: CASTTGAYEQYF.

The rearrangement joins TRBV15 to TRBJ2-4; TRBD2 is a possible D gene (6 bases). Trimming removed 8 bases at V and 3 bases at J, with 11 bases between. This CDR3 has 13 amino acids. Germline CDR1 reads LNHNV; CDR2 reads YYDKDF (reference sequence). CDR3 sequence (DNA): TGTGCCACCTCGGGACTCGACAAAAACATTCAGTACTTC. It codes for CATSGLDKNIQYF.

The rearrangement joins TRBV7-9 to TRBJ2-7, with D possibly TRBD1 on 6 matching bases. The CDR3 sequence is 14 residues long. The V and J ends lost 2 bases and 2 bases respectively, with 10 bases between them. CDR1 and CDR2 (germline): SEHNR, FQNEAQ (reference sequence). The DNA for the CDR3 is TGTGCCAGCAGCTTACTACAGGGCCCCTACGAGCAGTACTTC. It codes for CASSLLQGPYEQYF.

J is TRBJ2-5 and V is TRBV4-1; TRBD2 aligns across 10 bases. Germline-derived CDR1 and CDR2 are MGHRA and YSYEKL. After removal of 6 bases from V and 2 bases from J, the junction contained 12 bases not matched to a gene. CDR3 length: 17 residues. The chain's CDR3 is CASRPSVVSGGQETQYF. The CDR3 nucleotides read TGCGCCAGCAGACCAAGTGTGGTTAGCGGGGGGCAAGAGACCCAGTACTTC.

Details on this clone: In the same sample, other DNA sequences code for this CDR3. The rearrangement links TRBV5-1 to TRBJ2-3; TRBD2 matches 12 bases. J lost 6 bases, V lost 0 bases, and 5 bases had no gene match. The CDR3 runs 16 residues. Germline V lookup: CDR1 SGHRS, CDR2 YFSETQ. The CDR3 reads CASSLVASGRADTQYF. In nucleotides, the CDR3 is TGCGCCAGCAGCTTGGTGGCTAGCGGGAGGGCGGATACGCAGTATTTT.

This clone showed up just a few times. In the same sample, other DNA sequences code for this CDR3. The genes are TRBV19 and TRBJ2-7; possibly TRBD1 for D (5 bases). Germline V gene lookup returns CDR1 LNHDA and CDR2 SQIVND (reference sequence). This CDR3 region has 12 residues. V lost 4 bases and J 4 bases, leaving 8 bases between the germline ends. The CDR3: CASSRDSYEQYF. CDR3 nucleotides: TGTGCCAGTAGTAGAGACAGTTACGAGCAGTACTTC.

The sample holds one count of this clone. The chain carries TRBV7-8 and TRBJ2-3, with 7 bases aligning to TRBD2. CDR3 size: 17 residues. Losses at the gene ends were 3 bases for V and 0 bases for J; bases not matched to a gene: 9. CDR1 SGHVS and CDR2 FQNEAQ come from the germline V gene. Here the CDR3 DNA reads TGTGCCAGCAGCTTTACCTCTAGCGGAGTTAGCACAGATACGCAGTATTTT. Protein: CASSFTSSGVSTDTQYF.

This sequence joins TRBV18 and TRBJ2-7; 8 bases agree with TRBD2. Germline V CDR1 and CDR2: KGHSH, LQKENI. J gave up 0 bases and V 3 bases, and 4 bases lay outside the gene matches. The CDR3 runs 15 residues. This CDR3 reads CASSPLAGSSYEQYF. In nucleotides, the CDR3 is TGTGCCAGCTCACCGTTAGCGGGAAGCTCCTACGAGCAGTACTTC.

The V call is TRBV13, the J call TRBJ1-1; maybe TRBD1 (6 bases). V was trimmed by 4 bases and J by 4 bases, leaving 16 bases between them. Germline V gene data show CDR1 as PRHDT and CDR2 as FYEKMQ (reference sequence). The CDR3 sequence is 15 residues long. The CDR3, as DNA: TGTGCCAGCAGCTCCGGGGGCAGGGTGGCCACTGAAGCTTTCTTT. It translates to CASSSGGRVATEAFF. Complete variable domain (other parts from reference TRBV13 and TRBJ1-1): AAGVIQSPRHLIKEKRETATLKCYPIPRHDTVYWYQQGPGQDPQFLISFYEKMQSDKGSIPDRFSAQQFSDYHSELNMSSLELGDSALYFCASSSGGRVATEAFFGQGTRLTVV.

The chain joins TRBV5-1 to TRBJ2-7; perhaps TRBD2 as D (8 bases). CDR3 size: 20 residues. V was clipped by 0 bases and J by 6 bases, with 31 bases between them. Germline V gene data show CDR1 as SGHRS and CDR2 as YFSETQ. The CDR3: CASSLGRGTEWQREWSEQYF. The CDR3 region has the DNA TGCGCCAGCAGCTTGGGGAGGGGGACAGAGTGGCAGCGGGAGTGGAGCGAGCAGTACTTC. Full variable domain (rest looked up from reference TRBV5-1 and TRBJ2-7): KAGVTQTPRYLIKTRGQQVTLSCSPISGHRSVSWYQQTPGQGLQFLFEYFSETQRNKGNFPGRFSGRQFSNSRSEMNVSTLELGDSALYLCASSLGRGTEWQREWSEQYFGPGTRLTVT.

The rearrangement uses TRBV28 and TRBJ1-3; D remains unclear. The V gene's germline CDR1 is MDHEN and CDR2 SYDVKM. V was pared by 1 base and J by 0 bases, with 10 bases between. There are 16 residues in the CDR3. In nucleotides, the CDR3 is TGTGCCAGCAGTTTATTTCCGGCGTCCTCTGGAAACACCATATATTTT. This encodes CASSLFPASSGNTIYF.

The J gene is TRBJ1-3, the V gene TRBV11-2; TRBD1 is a possible D gene (6 bases). This CDR3 contains 17 residues. Trimming pared 4 bases from V and 8 bases from J, leaving 24 bases between. CDR1 SGHAT and CDR2 FQNNGV come from the germline V gene. CDR3 in DNA: TGTGCCAGCAGCTCGCACCGCCTCTCAGGGGCGGGAGACACCATATATTTT. Encoded protein: CASSSHRLSGAGDTIYF.

As regards this clone: The same CDR3 is also encoded by other DNA sequences in this sample. The chain uses TRBV29-1 and TRBJ2-5, with TRBD1 matching 11 bases. The V gene end was trimmed by 6 bases and the J gene end by 4 bases; junction bases not matched to a gene: 1. The CDR3 length is 12 residues. The germline V gene encodes CDR1 SQVTM and CDR2 ANQGSEA. CDR3 protein: CSVDRGRETQYF. The DNA of the CDR3 is TGCAGCGTGGACAGGGGGCGAGAGACCCAGTACTTC. The entire variable domain, with the rest obtained from reference TRBV29-1 and TRBJ2-5, is as follows: SAVISQKPSRDICQRGTSLTIQCQVDSQVTMMFWYRQQPGQSLTLIATANQGSEATYESGFVIDKFPISRPNLTFSTLTVSNMSPEDSSIYLCSVDRGRETQYFGPGTRLLVL.

In regard to this clone: Other DNA sequences in this specimen translate into the identical CDR3. V is TRBV18 and J is TRBJ2-1, with 9 bases that match TRBD1. The V gene end was trimmed by 6 bases and the J gene end by 1 base; junction bases not matched to a gene: 4. Germline values: CDR1 KGHSH, CDR2 LQKENI. This CDR3 region has 15 residues. Here the CDR3 DNA reads TGTGCCAGCTCCCCCGACAGGGGGTCCTACAATGAGCAGTTCTTC. The encoded protein is CASSPDRGSYNEQFF.

The V and J genes are TRBV28 and TRBJ2-4, with D uncertain. Germline V CDR1 and CDR2: MDHEN, SYDVKM. V was shortened by 3 bases and J by 5 bases, with 17 bases between the two germline ends. The CDR3 has 16 residues. The CDR3 sequence is CASSFLGPRSQNIQYF. The CDR3 region has the DNA TGTGCCAGCAGTTTCCTAGGGCCTCGCAGTCAAAACATTCAGTACTTC. The full variable domain, its missing parts supplied by reference TRBV28 and TRBJ2-4, is DVKVTQSSRYLVKRTGEKVFLECVQDMDHENMFWYRQDPGLGLRLIYFSYDVKMKEKGDIPEGYSVSREKKERFSLILESASTNQTSMYLCASSFLGPRSQNIQYFGAGTRLSVL.

This chain joins TRBV5-4 and TRBJ2-7; the D gene is possibly TRBD2 (6 bases). From germline, CDR1 is SGHNT and CDR2 YYREEE (reference sequence). This CDR3 comprises 13 residues. V lost 4 bases and J 3 bases, leaving 11 bases between the germline ends. The CDR3 spells CASSGGNNYEQYF. CDR3 nucleotide sequence: TGTGCCAGCAGCGGAGGGAACAACTACGAGCAGTACTTC. The full variable domain, rest sourced from reference TRBV5-4 and TRBJ2-7, is ETGVTQSPTHLIKTRGQQVTLRCSSQSGHNTVSWYQQALGQGPQFIFQYYREEENGRGNFPPRFSGLQFPNYSSELNVNALELDDSALYLCASSGGNNYEQYFGPGTRLTVT.

This clone was found once. The genes are TRBV7-8 and TRBJ2-3, with D unclear. V was pared by 5 bases and J by 0 bases, with 6 bases between. Germline CDR1 SGHVS, CDR2 FQNEAQ. CDR3 length: 13 residues. CDR3 loop: CASSPYSTDTQYF. The CDR3 nucleotides are TGTGCCAGCAGCCCCTATAGCACAGATACGCAGTATTTT.

This chain links TRBV2 with TRBJ1-5, with D possibly matching TRBD1 (5 bases). V was clipped by 3 bases and J by 2 bases, with 8 bases between them. Germline loops: CDR1 SNHLY, CDR2 FYNNEI. CDR3 size: 14 residues. CDR3 protein: CASSDKGRNQPQHF. CDR3 sequence (DNA): TGTGCCAGCAGTGATAAGGGACGCAATCAGCCCCAGCATTTT.

V usage is TRBV4-1 and J usage is TRBJ2-1; D perhaps matches TRBD1 (6 bases). The CDR3 has 14 amino acids. In germline, CDR1 is MGHRA, CDR2 YSYEKL. The V gene lost 2 bases and the J gene lost 5 bases, with 10 bases spanning the gap. The CDR3: CASSQPRTDNEQFF. The CDR3 coding sequence is TGCGCCAGCAGCCAACCCCGGACAGACAATGAGCAGTTCTTC.

This chain connects TRBV10-3 to TRBJ2-1; possible D gene TRBD2, 6 bases. Germline V gene data show CDR1 as ENHRY and CDR2 as SYGVKD. The CDR3 is 16 amino acids. Trimming took off 4 bases at V and 4 bases at J, with 17 bases between the two ends. DNA of the CDR3: TGTGCCATCAGTGCTACTATGAGGGCGGGGTACAATGAGCAGTTCTTC. This gives the protein CAISATMRAGYNEQFF.

The chain links TRBV2 to TRBJ2-3; perhaps TRBD2 as D (5 bases). V lost 4 bases, J lost 2 bases, and 13 bases lay in between. From germline, CDR1 is SNHLY and CDR2 FYNNEI. This CDR3 has 15 residues. CDR3 residues: CASSGAGVNTDTQYF. The CDR3 bases are TGTGCCAGCAGTGGGGCGGGTGTCAACACAGATACGCAGTATTTT.